Shown below are 17 T cell receptor beta chains from a single sample sequenced in a study of cytomegalovirus exposure and HLA in healthy donors. With 60 Vbeta and 13 Jbeta primers, the PCR was carried out. TCRdb's copy holds only in-frame clones and misses some; the assay was immunoSEQ multiplex PCR. The sample contains about 300,000 clones, 70% to 90% of which appear only once. Sequencing used PBMCs. The receptors originated from a man aged 35 to 55 in good health and CMV-seropositive.

The chain has TRBV15 and TRBJ2-1; 7 nucleotides agree with TRBD1. The trim removed 2 bases at V and 6 bases at J, leaving 13 bases unmatched. Germline V gene data show CDR1 as LNHNV and CDR2 as YYDKDF (reference sequence). The CDR3 spans 17 residues. DNA for the CDR3: TGTGCCACCAGCAGATTAGAGACAGGGAAAGGACCCAATGAGCAGTTCTTC. This sequence encodes CATSRLETGKGPNEQFF.

This chain links TRBV28 with TRBJ1-1; TRBD1 matches at 11 bases. The germline gives CDR1 MDHEN, CDR2 SYDVKM. The CDR3 has 12 residues. With 2 bases clipped from V and 12 bases from J, the junction kept 2 bases outside the gene matches. The CDR3 bases are TGTGCCAGCAGTTTAGGGACAGGGGGATCTTTCTTT. Encoded protein: CASSLGTGGSFF. Full variable domain (remainder filled in from reference TRBV28 and TRBJ1-1): DVKVTQSSRYLVKRTGEKVFLECVQDMDHENMFWYRQDPGLGLRLIYFSYDVKMKEKGDIPEGYSVSREKKERFSLILESASTNQTSMYLCASSLGTGGSFFGQGTRLTVV.

The chain combines TRBV5-3 with TRBJ2-7, with D unresolved. TRBV5-3 is an ORF for which the function is uncertain. V was shortened by 4 bases and J by 1 base, with 12 bases between the two germline ends. The length of the CDR3 is 14 residues. In DNA, the CDR3 is TGTGCCAGAAGCCCCACAAAAGAATCCTACGAGCAGTACTTC. Its protein product is CARSPTKESYEQYF.

CDR3 protein: CASSFRREGLPQTYEQYF. CDR3 bases: TGCGCCAGCAGCTTCCGGCGGGAGGGCCTTCCTCAAACCTACGAGCAGTACTTC. This chain links TRBV5-1 with TRBJ2-7, with TRBD2 matching over 9 bases. Trimming cost V 2 bases and J 2 bases; bases outside gene matches: 14. The CDR3 consists of 18 residues. The V gene's germline CDR1 is SGHRS and CDR2 YFSETQ.

The genes are TRBV12-5 and TRBJ2-6; possible D gene TRBD1, 5 bases. The CDR3 loop spans 17 amino acids. Trimming stripped 6 bases from V and 0 bases from J, with 15 bases between. The V gene's germline CDR1 is LGHNT and CDR2 FRNRAP. CDR3 coding DNA: TGTGCTAGTGGCCCTCCCCAGGGTTCCTCTGGGGCCAACGTCCTGACTTTC. Its translation: CASGPPQGSSGANVLTF.

J is TRBJ2-5 and V is TRBV7-9; 7 nucleotides align to TRBD1. Germline CDR1 reads SEHNR; CDR2 reads FQNEAQ (reference sequence). The V and J ends lost 6 bases and 2 bases, in that order; junction bases with no gene match: 15. The CDR3 is 17 residues long. The CDR3 loop reads CASRVGGFGLLQETQYF. The DNA of the CDR3 is TGTGCCAGCAGAGTAGGGGGCTTTGGACTTCTACAAGAGACCCAGTACTTC.

CDR3 sequence (DNA): TGTGCCAGCAGTTACTCGCTGGCAGAAGAGACCCAGTACTTC. Its protein is CASSYSLAEETQYF. This chain joins TRBV6-5 and TRBJ2-5; D is unclear. The V and J ends lost 0 bases and 3 bases respectively, with 8 bases between them. In germline, CDR1 is MNHEY, CDR2 SVGAGI. The length of the CDR3 is 14 residues.

V gene TRBV18 combines with J gene TRBJ1-2; TRBD1 matches at 7 bases. Germline lookup yields CDR1 KGHSH and CDR2 LQKENI. V was pared by 6 bases and J by 0 bases, with 4 bases of the junction left unmatched. This CDR3 contains 14 residues. CDR3 in amino acids: CASSRDSANYGYTF. Here the CDR3 DNA reads TGTGCCAGCTCCCGGGACAGTGCTAACTATGGCTACACCTTC.

This chain joins TRBV4-2 and TRBJ1-2; possible D gene TRBD1, 6 bases. The CDR3 has 14 residues. V shed 4 bases and J shed 4 bases, with 13 bases lying between them. Germline assignment: CDR1 LGHNA and CDR2 YNFKEQ. The DNA for the CDR3 is TGTGCCAGCAGCCCCGGCGGGGGGGCCTATGGCTACACCTTC. Translated, it gives CASSPGGGAYGYTF.

At least ten counts were recorded for this clone. The chain couples TRBV10-2 to TRBJ1-5; the match to TRBD1 covers 10 bases. The CDR3 consists of 13 residues. Germline V lookup: CDR1 WSHSY, CDR2 SAAADI. After removal of 5 bases from V and 10 bases from J, the junction contained 5 bases not matched to a gene. This CDR3 is CASSPGQGLPQHF. The CDR3 DNA follows: TGCGCCAGCAGTCCGGGACAGGGGCTTCCCCAGCATTTT.

The V and J genes are TRBV15 and TRBJ2-7; unclear D gene. Trimming left V 0 bases short and J 0 bases short, with 6 bases between. CDR3 length equals 14 residues. Germline V CDR1 and CDR2: LNHNV, YYDKDF (reference sequence). In nucleotides, the CDR3 is TGTGCCACCAGCAGAGAAATTAGCTCCTACGAGCAGTACTTC. Amino acid sequence: CATSREISSYEQYF.

This chain links TRBV7-8 with TRBJ2-3, with 7 positions matching TRBD2. Germline V gene sequence: CDR1 SGHVS, CDR2 FQNEAQ. Trimming removed 6 bases from V and 2 bases from J; junction bases left unmatched: 8. CDR3 length: 15 amino acids. In nucleotides, the CDR3 is TGTGCCAGCAGGATCGACACTAGCGACACAGATACGCAGTATTTT. Translated: CASRIDTSDTDTQYF.

This clone was counted once. The chain is built from TRBV2 and TRBJ2-1; 7 positions match TRBD1. V gave up 6 bases and J gave up 5 bases; unmatched junction bases: 4. Germline-derived CDR1 and CDR2 are SNHLY and FYNNEI. The CDR3 covers 13 residues. The CDR3 nucleotides read TGTGCCAGCAGCCGACAGGGAGACAATGAGCAGTTCTTC. The encoded protein is CASSRQGDNEQFF.

The chain is built from TRBV28 and TRBJ1-2, with D perhaps matching TRBD1 (6 bases). This CDR3 comprises 12 residues. CDR1 is MDHEN, CDR2 SYDVKM, per germline. V was clipped by 3 bases and J by 7 bases, with 9 bases between them. CDR3 sequence (DNA): TGTGCCAGCAGTTTTACAGGGCTTGGCTACACCTTC. It specifies CASSFTGLGYTF.

V usage is TRBV19 and J usage is TRBJ1-1; 9 nucleotides align to TRBD1. Unmatched junction bases numbered 11, after V lost 0 bases and J lost 3 bases. The CDR3 totals 18 residues. CDR1 and CDR2 from the germline V gene are LNHDA and SQIVND (reference sequence). This CDR3 is CASSIDRWDRAADTEAFF. DNA of the CDR3: TGTGCCAGTAGTATAGACCGCTGGGACAGGGCGGCGGACACTGAAGCTTTCTTT.

This chain connects TRBV5-6 to TRBJ2-7, with 11 positions matching TRBD2. CDR3 length: 15 residues. The trim removed 6 bases at V and 7 bases at J, leaving 12 bases unmatched. Germline loops: CDR1 SGHDT, CDR2 YYEEEE. The CDR3 coding sequence is TGTGCCAGCAAACCCCTACTAGCGGGAGATAGTGAGCAGTACTTC. Its translation: CASKPLLAGDSEQYF.

V usage is TRBV27 and J usage is TRBJ2-7; 8 nucleotides match TRBD2. CDR1 and CDR2 (germline): MNHEY, SMNVEV (reference sequence). J lost 1 base, V lost 3 bases, and 2 bases had no gene match. This CDR3 has 14 amino acids. Here the CDR3 DNA reads TGTGCCAGCAGTTTTGTAGCGGGGTCCTACGAGCAGTACTTC. It is translated as CASSFVAGSYEQYF.